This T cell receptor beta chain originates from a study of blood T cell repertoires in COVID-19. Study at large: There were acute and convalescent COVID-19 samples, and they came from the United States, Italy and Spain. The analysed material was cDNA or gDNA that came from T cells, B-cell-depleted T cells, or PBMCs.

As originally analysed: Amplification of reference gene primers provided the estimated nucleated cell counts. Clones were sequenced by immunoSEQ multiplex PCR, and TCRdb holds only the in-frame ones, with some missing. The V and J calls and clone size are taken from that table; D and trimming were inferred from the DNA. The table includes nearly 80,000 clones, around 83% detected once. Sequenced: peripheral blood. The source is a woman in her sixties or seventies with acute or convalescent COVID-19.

The CDR3 bases are TGTGCCAGCAGCTTAGGGAGCGGGTACAATGAGCAGTTCTTC. Protein sequence: CASSLGSGYNEQFF. V gene TRBV7-2 combines with J gene TRBJ2-1, with a possible D match to TRBD2 (6 bases). Trimming stripped 1 base from V and 4 bases from J, with 8 bases between. The CDR3 consists of 14 residues. Germline V gene lookup returns CDR1 SGHTA and CDR2 FQGNSA.